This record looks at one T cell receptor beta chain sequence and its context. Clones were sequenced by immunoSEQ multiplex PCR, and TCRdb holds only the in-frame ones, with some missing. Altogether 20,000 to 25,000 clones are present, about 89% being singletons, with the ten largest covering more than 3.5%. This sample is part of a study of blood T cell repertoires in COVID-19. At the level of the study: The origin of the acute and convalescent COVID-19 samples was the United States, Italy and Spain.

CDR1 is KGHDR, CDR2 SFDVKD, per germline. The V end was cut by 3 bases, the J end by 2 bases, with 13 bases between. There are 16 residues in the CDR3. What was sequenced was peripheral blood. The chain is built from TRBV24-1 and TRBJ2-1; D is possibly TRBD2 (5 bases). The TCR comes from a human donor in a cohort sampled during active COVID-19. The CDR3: CATSDRAGPPYNEQFF. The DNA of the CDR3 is TGTGCCACCAGTGATCGTGCGGGCCCTCCCTACAATGAGCAGTTCTTC.